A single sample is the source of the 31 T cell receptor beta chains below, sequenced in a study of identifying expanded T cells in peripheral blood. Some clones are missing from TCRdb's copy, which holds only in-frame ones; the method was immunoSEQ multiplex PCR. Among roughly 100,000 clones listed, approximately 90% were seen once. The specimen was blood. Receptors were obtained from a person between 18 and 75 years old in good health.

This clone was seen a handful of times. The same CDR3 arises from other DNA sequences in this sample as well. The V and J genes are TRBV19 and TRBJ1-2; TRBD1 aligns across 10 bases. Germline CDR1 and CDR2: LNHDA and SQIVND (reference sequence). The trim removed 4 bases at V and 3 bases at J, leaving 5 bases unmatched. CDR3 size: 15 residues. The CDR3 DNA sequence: TGTGCCAGTAGTACCCGCGGACAGGGGGACTATGGCTACACCTTC. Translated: CASSTRGQGDYGYTF. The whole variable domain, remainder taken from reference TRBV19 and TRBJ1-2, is DGGITQSPKYLFRKEGQNVTLSCEQNLNHDAMYWYRQDPGQGLRLIYYSQIVNDFQKGDIAEGYSVSREKKESFPLTVTSAQKNPTAFYLCASSTRGQGDYGYTFGSGTRLTVV.

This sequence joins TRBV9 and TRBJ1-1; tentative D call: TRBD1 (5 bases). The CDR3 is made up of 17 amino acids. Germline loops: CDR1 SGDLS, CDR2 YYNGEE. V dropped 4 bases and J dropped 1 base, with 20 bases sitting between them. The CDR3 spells CASSKGWRDLGNTEAFF. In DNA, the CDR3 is TGTGCCAGCAGCAAAGGATGGCGGGACCTCGGGAACACTGAAGCTTTCTTT.

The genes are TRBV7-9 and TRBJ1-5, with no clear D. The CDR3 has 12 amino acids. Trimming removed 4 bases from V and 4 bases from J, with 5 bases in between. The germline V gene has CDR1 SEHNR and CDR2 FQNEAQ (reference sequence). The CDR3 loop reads CASSSNNQPQHF. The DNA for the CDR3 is TGTGCCAGCAGCTCCAATAATCAGCCCCAGCATTTT.

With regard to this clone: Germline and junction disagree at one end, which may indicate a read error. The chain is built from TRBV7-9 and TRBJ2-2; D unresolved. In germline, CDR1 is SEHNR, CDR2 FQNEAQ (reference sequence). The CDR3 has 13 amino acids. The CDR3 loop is CASSRPQLTGPVF. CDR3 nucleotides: TGTGCCAGCAGCCGACCTCAACTGACCGGGCCTGTTTTT. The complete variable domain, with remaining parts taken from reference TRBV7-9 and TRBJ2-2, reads DTGVSQNPRHKITKRGQNVTFRCDPISEHNRLYWYRQTLGQGPEFLTYFQNEAQLEKSRLLSDRFSAERPKGSFSTLEIQRTEQGDSAMYLCASSRPQLTGPVFGEGSRLTVL.

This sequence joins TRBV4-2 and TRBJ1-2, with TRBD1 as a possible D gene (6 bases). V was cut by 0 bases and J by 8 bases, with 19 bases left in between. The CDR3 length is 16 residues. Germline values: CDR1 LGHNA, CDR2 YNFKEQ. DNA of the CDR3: TGTGCCAGCAGCCAAGATTCGAGGGGGAGACACAGGGGCTACACCTTC. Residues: CASSQDSRGRHRGYTF.

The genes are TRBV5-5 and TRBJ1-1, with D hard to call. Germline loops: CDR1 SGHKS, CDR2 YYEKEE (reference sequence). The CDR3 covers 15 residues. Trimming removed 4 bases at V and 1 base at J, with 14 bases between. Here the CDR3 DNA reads TGTGCCAGCAGCCAGTCCCCGGACGGGAACACTGAAGCTTTCTTT. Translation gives CASSQSPDGNTEAFF. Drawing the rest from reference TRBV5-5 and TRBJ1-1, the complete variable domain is DAGVTQSPTHLIKTRGQQVTLRCSPISGHKSVSWYQQVLGQGPQFIFQYYEKEERGRGNFPDRFSARQFPNYSSELNVNALLLGDSALYLCASSQSPDGNTEAFFGQGTRLTVV.

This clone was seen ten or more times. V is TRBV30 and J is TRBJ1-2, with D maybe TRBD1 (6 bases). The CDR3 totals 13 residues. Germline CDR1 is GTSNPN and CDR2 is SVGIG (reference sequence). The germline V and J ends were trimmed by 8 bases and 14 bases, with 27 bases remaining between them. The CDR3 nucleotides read TGTGCCCAGGGGACGGCCAGGCAAGGGATATCTACCTTC. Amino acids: CAQGTARQGISTF. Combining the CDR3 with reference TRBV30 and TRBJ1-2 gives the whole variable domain SQTIHQWPATLVQPVGSPLSLECTVEGTSNPNLYWYRQAAGRGLQLLFYSVGIGQISSEVPQNLSASRPQDRQFILSSKKLLLSDSGFYLCAQGTARQGISTFGSGTRLTVV.

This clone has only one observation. In nucleotides, the CDR3 is TGTGCCAGTAGTATGGATAACACCGGGGAGCTGTTTTTT. This gives the protein CASSMDNTGELFF. The chain is built from TRBV19 and TRBJ2-2; D uncertain. With 3 bases removed from V and 2 bases from J, the gap between germline ends came to 4 bases. The CDR3 has 13 residues. Germline V gene sequence: CDR1 LNHDA, CDR2 SQIVND (reference sequence).

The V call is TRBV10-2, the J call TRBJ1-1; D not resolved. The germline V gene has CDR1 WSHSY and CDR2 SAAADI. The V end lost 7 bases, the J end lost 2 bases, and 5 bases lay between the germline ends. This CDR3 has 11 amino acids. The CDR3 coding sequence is TGCGCCAGCAAAGGTAACACTGAAGCTTTCTTT. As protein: CASKGNTEAFF.

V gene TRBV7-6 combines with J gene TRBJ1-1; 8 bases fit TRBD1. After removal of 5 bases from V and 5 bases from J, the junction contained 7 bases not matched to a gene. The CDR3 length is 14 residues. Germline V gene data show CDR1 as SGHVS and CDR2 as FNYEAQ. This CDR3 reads CASSPGQGGTEAFF. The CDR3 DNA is TGTGCCAGCAGCCCCGGACAGGGTGGGACTGAAGCTTTCTTT.

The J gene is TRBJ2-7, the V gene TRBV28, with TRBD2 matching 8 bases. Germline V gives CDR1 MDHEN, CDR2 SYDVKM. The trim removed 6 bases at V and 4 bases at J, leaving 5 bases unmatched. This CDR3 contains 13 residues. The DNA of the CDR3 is TGTGCCAGCAGCATCCGGGGGGGGTACGAGCAGTACTTC. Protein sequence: CASSIRGGYEQYF.

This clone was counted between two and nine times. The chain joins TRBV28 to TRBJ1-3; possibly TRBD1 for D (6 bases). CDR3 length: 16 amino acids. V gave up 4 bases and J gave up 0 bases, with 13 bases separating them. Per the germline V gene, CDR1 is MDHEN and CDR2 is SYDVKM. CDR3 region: CASSYLQGRSGNTIYF. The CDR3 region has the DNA TGTGCCAGCAGTTACCTACAGGGACGCTCTGGAAACACCATATATTTT. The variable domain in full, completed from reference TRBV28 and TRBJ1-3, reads DVKVTQSSRYLVKRTGEKVFLECVQDMDHENMFWYRQDPGLGLRLIYFSYDVKMKEKGDIPEGYSVSREKKERFSLILESASTNQTSMYLCASSYLQGRSGNTIYFGEGSWLTVV.

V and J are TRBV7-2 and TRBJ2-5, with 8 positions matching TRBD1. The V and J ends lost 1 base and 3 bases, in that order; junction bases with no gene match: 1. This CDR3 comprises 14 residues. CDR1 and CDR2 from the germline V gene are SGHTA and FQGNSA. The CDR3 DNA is TGTGCCAGCAGCTTAGGACAGGGGAAAGAGACCCAGTACTTC. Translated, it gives CASSLGQGKETQYF.

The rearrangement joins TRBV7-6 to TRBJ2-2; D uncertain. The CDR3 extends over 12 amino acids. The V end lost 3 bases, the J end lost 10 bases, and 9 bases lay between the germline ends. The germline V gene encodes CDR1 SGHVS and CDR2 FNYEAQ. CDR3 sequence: CASSFSSEELFF. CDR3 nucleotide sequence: TGTGCCAGCAGCTTCAGCTCGGAGGAGCTGTTTTTT. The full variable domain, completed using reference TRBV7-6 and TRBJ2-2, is GAGVSQSPRYKVTKRGQDVALRCDPISGHVSLYWYRQALGQGPEFLTYFNYEAQQDKSGLPNDRFSAERPEGSISTLTIQRTEQRDSAMYRCASSFSSEELFFGEGSRLTVL.

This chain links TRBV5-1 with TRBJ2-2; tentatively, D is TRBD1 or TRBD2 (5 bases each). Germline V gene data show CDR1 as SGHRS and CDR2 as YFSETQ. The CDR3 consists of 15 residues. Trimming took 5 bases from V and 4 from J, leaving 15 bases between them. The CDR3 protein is CASRSLGGGTGELFF. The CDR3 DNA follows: TGCGCCAGCAGGAGCCTAGGTGGGGGCACCGGGGAGCTGTTTTTT.

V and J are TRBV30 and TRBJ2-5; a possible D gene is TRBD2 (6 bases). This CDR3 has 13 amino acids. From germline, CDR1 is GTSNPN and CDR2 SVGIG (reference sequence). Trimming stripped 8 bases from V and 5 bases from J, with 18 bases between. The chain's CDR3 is CAALLAAGETQYF. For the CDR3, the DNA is TGTGCCGCCTTACTAGCCGCAGGGGAGACCCAGTACTTC.

CDR3 sequence: CASSVGTSLSDTQYF. CDR3 coding DNA: TGTGCCAGCAGCGTAGGGACTAGCCTTTCAGATACGCAGTATTTT. The V gene is TRBV9, the J gene TRBJ2-3; 8 positions match TRBD2. The V and J ends lost 0 bases and 4 bases, in that order; junction bases with no gene match: 4. This CDR3 region has 15 residues. From germline, CDR1 is SGDLS and CDR2 YYNGEE.

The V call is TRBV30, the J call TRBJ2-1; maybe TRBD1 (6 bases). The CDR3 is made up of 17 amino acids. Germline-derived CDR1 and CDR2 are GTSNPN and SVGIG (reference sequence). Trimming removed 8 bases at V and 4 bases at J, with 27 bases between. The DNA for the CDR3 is TGTGCCGTCAATATACCGGCCTACAGGGACGGGTACAATGAGCAGTTCTTC. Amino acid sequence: CAVNIPAYRDGYNEQFF.

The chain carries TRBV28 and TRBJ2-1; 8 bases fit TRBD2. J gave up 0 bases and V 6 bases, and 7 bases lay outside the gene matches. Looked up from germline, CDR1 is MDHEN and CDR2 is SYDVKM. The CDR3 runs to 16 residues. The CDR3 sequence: CASSATSGSSYNEQFF. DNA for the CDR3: TGTGCCAGCAGCGCTACTAGCGGAAGCTCCTACAATGAGCAGTTCTTC.

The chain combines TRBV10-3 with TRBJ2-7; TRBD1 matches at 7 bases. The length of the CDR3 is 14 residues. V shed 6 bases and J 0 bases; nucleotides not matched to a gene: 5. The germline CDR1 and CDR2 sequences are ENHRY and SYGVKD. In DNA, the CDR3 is TGTGCCATCAGCGGGACAGACCTCTCCTACGAGCAGTACTTC. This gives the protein CAISGTDLSYEQYF.

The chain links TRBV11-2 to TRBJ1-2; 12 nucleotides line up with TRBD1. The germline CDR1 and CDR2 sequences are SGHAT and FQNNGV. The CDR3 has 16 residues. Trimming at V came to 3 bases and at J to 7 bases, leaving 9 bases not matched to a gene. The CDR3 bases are TGTGCCAGCAGCTTTTTAGGGACAGGGGGCGAAGCTGGCTACACCTTC. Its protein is CASSFLGTGGEAGYTF.

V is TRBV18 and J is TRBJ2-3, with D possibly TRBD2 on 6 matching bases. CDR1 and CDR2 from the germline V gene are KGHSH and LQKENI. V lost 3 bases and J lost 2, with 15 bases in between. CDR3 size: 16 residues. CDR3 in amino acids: CASSPRDSRDTDTQYF. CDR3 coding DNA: TGTGCCAGCTCACCCCGGGACTCCCGAGACACAGATACGCAGTATTTT. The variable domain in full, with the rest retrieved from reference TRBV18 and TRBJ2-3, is NAGVMQNPRHLVRRRGQEARLRCSPMKGHSHVYWYRQLPEEGLKFMVYLQKENIIDESGMPKERFSAEFPKEGPSILRIQQVVRGDSAAYFCASSPRDSRDTDTQYFGPGTRLTVL.

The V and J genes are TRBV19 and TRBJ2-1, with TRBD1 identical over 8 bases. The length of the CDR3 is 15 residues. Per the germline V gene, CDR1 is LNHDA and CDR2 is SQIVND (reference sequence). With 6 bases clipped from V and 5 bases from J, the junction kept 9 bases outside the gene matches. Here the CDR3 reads CASSHTGTGNNEQFF. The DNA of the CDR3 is TGTGCCAGTAGCCACACGGGGACAGGAAACAATGAGCAGTTCTTC.

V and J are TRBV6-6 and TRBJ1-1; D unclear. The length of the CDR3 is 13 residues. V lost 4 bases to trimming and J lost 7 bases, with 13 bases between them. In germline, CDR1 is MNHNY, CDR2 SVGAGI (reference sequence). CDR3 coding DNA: TGTGCCAGCAGTTTGGTCTCAGAGGTTGAAGCTTTCTTT. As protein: CASSLVSEVEAFF.

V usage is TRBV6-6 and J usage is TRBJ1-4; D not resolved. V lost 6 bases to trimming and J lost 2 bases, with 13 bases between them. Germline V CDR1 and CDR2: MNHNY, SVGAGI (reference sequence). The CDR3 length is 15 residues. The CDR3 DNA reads TGTGCCAGCAGCCCGGGTTACGCGACTAATGAAAAACTGTTTTTT. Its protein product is CASSPGYATNEKLFF.

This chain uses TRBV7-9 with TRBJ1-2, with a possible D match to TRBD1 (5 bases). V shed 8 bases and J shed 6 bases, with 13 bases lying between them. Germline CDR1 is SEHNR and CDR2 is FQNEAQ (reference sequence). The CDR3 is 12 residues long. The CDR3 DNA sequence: TGTGCCAGCGACGCGGGGGGAAATGGCTACACCTTC. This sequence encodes CASDAGGNGYTF.

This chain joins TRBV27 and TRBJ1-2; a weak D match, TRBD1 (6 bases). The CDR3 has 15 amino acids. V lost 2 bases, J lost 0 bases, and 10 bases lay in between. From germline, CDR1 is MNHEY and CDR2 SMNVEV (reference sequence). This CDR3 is CASSLGGAANYGYTF. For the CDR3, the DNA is TGTGCCAGCAGTTTAGGGGGGGCCGCTAACTATGGCTACACCTTC.

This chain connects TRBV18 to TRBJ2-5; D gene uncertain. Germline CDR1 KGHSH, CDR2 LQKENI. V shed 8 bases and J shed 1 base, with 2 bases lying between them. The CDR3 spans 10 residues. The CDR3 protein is CASGQETQYF. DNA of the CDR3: TGTGCCAGCGGCCAAGAGACCCAGTACTTC.

Here the CDR3 DNA reads TGCACCAGCAGCCCCGGACAGCTCGAGCAGTACTTC. Translated: CTSSPGQLEQYF. The rearrangement links TRBV1 to TRBJ2-7; the listed D gene, TRBD1, was not tested against the DNA. TRBV1 is a pseudogene. This CDR3 has 12 amino acids.

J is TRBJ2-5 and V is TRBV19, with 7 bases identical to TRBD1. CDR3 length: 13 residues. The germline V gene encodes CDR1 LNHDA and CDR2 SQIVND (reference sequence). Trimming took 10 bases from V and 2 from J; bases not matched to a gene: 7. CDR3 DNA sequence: TGTGCCACCTCCGGGACAGAACAAGAGACCCAGTACTTC. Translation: CATSGTEQETQYF.

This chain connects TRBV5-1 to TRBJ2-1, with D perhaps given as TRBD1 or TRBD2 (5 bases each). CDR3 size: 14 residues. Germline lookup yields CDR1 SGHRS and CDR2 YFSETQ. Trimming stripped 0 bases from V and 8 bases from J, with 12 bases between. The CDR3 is CASSLGGSADEQFF. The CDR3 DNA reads TGCGCCAGCAGCTTGGGGGGGTCGGCGGATGAGCAGTTCTTC.